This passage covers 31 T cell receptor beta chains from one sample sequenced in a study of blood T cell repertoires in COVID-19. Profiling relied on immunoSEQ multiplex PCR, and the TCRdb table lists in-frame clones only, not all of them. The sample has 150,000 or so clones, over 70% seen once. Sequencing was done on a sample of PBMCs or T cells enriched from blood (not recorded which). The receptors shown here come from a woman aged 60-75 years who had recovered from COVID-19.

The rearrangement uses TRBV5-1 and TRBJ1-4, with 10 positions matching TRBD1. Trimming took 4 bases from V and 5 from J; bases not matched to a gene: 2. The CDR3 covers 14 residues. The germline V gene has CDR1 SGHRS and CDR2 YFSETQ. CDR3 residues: CASSQDRGNEKLFF. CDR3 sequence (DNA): TGCGCCAGCAGCCAGGACAGGGGGAATGAAAAACTGTTTTTT.

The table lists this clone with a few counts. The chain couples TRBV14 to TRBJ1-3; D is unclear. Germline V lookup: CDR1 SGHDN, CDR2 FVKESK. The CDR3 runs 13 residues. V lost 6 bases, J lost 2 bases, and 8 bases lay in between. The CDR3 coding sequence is TGTGCCAGCAGTCGGGAGGCTGGAAACACCATATATTTT. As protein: CASSREAGNTIYF. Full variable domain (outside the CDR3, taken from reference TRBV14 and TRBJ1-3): EAGVTQFPSHSVIEKGQTVTLRCDPISGHDNLYWYRRVMGKEIKFLLHFVKESKQDESGMPNNRFLAERTGGTYSTLKVQPAELEDSGVYFCASSREAGNTIYFGEGSWLTVV.

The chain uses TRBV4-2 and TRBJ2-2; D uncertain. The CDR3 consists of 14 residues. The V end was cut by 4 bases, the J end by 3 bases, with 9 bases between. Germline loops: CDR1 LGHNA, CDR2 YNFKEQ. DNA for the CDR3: TGTGCCAGCAGCCGCTACCGGGACACCGGGGAGCTGTTTTTT. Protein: CASSRYRDTGELFF.

CDR3 sequence: CASSSLGQGSYNSPLHF. CDR3 bases: TGTGCCAGCAGTTCCTTGGGACAGGGCTCCTATAATTCACCCCTCCACTTT. V and J are TRBV27 and TRBJ1-6; the match to TRBD1 covers 9 bases. CDR1 and CDR2 (germline): MNHEY, SMNVEV (reference sequence). J lost 0 bases, V lost 4 bases, and 4 bases had no gene match. CDR3 length: 17 amino acids.

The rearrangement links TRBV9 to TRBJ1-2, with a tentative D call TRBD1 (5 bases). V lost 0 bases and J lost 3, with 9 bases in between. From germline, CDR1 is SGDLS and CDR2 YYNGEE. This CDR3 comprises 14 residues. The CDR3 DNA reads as TGTGCCAGCAGCGTAGGTCCGGGGGACTATGGCTACACCTTC. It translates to CASSVGPGDYGYTF.

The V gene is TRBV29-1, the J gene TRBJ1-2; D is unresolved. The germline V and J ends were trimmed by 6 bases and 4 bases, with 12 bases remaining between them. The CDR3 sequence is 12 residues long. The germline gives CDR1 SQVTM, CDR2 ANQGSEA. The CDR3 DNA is TGCAGCGTGGGAGGGTTCGCCTATGGCTACACCTTC. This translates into CSVGGFAYGYTF. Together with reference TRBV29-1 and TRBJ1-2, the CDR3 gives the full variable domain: SAVISQKPSRDICQRGTSLTIQCQVDSQVTMMFWYRQQPGQSLTLIATANQGSEATYESGFVIDKFPISRPNLTFSTLTVSNMSPEDSSIYLCSVGGFAYGYTFGSGTRLTVV.

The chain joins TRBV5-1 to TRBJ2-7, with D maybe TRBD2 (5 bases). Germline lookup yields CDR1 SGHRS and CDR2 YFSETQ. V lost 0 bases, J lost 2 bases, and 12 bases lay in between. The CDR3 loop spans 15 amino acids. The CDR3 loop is CASSLDVGAPYEQYF. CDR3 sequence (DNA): TGCGCCAGCAGCTTGGATGTGGGAGCGCCCTACGAGCAGTACTTC. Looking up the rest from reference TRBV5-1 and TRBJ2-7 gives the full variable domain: KAGVTQTPRYLIKTRGQQVTLSCSPISGHRSVSWYQQTPGQGLQFLFEYFSETQRNKGNFPGRFSGRQFSNSRSEMNVSTLELGDSALYLCASSLDVGAPYEQYFGPGTRLTVT.

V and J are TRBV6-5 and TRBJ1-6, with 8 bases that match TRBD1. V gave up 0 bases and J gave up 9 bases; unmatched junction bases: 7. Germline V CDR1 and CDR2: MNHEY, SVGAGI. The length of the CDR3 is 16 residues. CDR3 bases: TGTGCCAGCAGTTACTCGAGTTGGCAGGGGGCTTCACCCCTCCACTTT. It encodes CASSYSSWQGASPLHF.

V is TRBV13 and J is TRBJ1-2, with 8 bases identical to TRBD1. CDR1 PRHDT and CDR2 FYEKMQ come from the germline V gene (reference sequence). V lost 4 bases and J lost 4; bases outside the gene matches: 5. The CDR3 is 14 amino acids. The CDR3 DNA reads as TGTGCCAGCAGCTACGTACAGGGGGGCTATGGCTACACCTTC. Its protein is CASSYVQGGYGYTF.

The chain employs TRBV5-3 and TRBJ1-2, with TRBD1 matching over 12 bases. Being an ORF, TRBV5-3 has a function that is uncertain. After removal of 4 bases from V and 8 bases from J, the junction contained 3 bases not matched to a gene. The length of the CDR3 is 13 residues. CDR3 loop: CARSRDRGRGYTF. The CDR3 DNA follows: TGTGCCAGAAGCCGGGACAGGGGGCGAGGCTACACCTTC.

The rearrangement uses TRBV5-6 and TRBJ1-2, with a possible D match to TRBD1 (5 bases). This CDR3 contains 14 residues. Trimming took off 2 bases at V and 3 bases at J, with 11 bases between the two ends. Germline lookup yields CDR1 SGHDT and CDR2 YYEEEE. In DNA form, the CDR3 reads TGTGCCAGCAGCTTCGGGGGGTCATACTATGGCTACACCTTC. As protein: CASSFGGSYYGYTF.

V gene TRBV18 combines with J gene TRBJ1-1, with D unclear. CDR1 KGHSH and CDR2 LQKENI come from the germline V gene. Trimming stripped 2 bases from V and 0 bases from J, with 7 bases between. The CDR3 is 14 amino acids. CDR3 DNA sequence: TGTGCCAGCTCACCAGCAGGTTTGAACACTGAAGCTTTCTTT. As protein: CASSPAGLNTEAFF.

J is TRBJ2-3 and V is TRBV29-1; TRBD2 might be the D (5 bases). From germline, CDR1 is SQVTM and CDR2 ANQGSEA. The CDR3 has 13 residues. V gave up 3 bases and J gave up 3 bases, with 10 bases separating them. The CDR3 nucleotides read TGCAGCGTTGATATGGGCGGGACAGATACGCAGTATTTT. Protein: CSVDMGGTDTQYF.

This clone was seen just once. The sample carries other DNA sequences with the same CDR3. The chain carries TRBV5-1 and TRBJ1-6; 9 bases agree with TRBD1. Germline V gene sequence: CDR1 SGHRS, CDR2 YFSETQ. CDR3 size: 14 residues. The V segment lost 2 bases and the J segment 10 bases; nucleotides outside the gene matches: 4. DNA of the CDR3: TGCGCCAGCAGCTTAGGACAGGGGTCCTCACCCCTCCACTTT. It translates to CASSLGQGSSPLHF.

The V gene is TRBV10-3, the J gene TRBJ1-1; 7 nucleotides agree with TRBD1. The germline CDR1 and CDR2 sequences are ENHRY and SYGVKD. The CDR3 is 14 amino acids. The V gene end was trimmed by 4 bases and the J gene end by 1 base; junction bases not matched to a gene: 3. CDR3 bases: TGTGCCATCAGTGGTGGGACAGAGAACACTGAAGCTTTCTTT. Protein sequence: CAISGGTENTEAFF.

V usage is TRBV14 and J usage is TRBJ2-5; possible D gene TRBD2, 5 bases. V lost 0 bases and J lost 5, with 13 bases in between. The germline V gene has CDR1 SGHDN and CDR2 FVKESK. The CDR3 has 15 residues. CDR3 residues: CASSQDVEGWETQYF. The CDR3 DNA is TGTGCCAGCAGCCAAGACGTTGAGGGCTGGGAGACCCAGTACTTC.

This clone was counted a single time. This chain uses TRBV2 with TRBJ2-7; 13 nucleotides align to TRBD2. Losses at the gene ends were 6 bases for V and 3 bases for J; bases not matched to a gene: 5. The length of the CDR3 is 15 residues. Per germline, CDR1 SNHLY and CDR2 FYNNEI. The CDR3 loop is CASRAGLAGLYEQYF. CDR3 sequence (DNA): TGTGCCAGCAGAGCGGGACTAGCGGGACTCTACGAGCAGTACTTC.

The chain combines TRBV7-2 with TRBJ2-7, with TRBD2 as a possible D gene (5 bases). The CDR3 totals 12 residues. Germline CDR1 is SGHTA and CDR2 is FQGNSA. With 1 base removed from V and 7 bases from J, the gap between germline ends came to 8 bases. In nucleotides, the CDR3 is TGTGCCAGCAGCTTAGTGACGGGGGAGCAGTACTTC. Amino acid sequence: CASSLVTGEQYF.

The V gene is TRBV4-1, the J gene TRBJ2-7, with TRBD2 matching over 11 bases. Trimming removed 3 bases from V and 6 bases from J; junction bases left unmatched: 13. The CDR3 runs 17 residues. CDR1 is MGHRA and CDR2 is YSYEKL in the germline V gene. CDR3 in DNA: TGCGCCAGCAGCCATTCCTGGGGAGGACTAGCGGGTACCGAGCAGTACTTC. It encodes CASSHSWGGLAGTEQYF.

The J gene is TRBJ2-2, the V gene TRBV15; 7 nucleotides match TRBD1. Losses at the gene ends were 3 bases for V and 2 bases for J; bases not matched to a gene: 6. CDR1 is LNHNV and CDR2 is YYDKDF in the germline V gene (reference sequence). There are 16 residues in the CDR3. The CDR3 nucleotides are TGTGCCACCAGCAGGACCGGGACAGCAAACACCGGGGAGCTGTTTTTT. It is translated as CATSRTGTANTGELFF.

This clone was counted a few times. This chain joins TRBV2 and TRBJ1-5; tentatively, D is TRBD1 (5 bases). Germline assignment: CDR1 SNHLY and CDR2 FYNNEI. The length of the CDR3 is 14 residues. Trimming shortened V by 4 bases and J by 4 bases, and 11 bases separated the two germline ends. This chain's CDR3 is CASSGRGENQPQHF. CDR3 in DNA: TGTGCCAGCAGTGGAAGGGGTGAAAATCAGCCCCAGCATTTT.

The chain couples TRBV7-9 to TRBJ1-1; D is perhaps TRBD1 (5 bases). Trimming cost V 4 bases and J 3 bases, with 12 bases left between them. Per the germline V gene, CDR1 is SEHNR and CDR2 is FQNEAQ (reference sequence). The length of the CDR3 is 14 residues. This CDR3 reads CASSSWGADTEAFF. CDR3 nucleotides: TGTGCCAGCAGCTCGTGGGGCGCGGACACTGAAGCTTTCTTT.

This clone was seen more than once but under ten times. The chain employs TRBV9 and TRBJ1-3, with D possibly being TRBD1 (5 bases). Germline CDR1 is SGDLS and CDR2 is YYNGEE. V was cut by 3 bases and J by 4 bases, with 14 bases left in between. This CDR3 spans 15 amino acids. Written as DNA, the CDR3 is TGTGCCAGCAGCGCCGGGGGACTTAGCGGAAACACCATATATTTT. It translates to CASSAGGLSGNTIYF.

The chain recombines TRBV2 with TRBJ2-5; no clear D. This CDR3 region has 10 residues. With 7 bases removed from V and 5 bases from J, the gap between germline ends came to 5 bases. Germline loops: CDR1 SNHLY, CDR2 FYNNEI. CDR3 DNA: TGTGCCAGCATGGAGGAGACCCAGTACTTC. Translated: CASMEETQYF.

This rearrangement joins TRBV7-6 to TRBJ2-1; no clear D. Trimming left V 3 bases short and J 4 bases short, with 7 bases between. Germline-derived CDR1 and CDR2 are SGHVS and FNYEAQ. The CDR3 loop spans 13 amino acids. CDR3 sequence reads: CASSFSAYNEQFF. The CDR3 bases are TGTGCCAGCAGCTTCAGCGCATACAATGAGCAGTTCTTC.

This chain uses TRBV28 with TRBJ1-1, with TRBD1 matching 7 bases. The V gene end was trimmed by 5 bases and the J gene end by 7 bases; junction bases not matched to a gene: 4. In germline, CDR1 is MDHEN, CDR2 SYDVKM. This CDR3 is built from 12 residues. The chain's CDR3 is CASSLRQGEAFF. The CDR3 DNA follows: TGTGCCAGCAGTCTTAGACAGGGTGAAGCTTTCTTT.

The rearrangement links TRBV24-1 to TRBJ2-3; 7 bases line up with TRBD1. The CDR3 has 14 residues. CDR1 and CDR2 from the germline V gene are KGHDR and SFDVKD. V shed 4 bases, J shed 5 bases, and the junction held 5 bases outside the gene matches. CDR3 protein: CATSEPQGQDTQYF. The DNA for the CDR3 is TGTGCCACCAGTGAACCACAGGGGCAAGATACGCAGTATTTT.

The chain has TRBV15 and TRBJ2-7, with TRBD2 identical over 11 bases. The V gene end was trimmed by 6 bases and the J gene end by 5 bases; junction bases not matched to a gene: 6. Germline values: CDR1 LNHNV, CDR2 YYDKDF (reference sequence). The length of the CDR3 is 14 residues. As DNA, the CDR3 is TGTGCCACCAGTCTTAGCGGGAGGGTCAACGAGCAGTACTTC. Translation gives CATSLSGRVNEQYF. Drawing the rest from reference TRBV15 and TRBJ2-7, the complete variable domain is DAMVIQNPRYQVTQFGKPVTLSCSQTLNHNVMYWYQQKSSQAPKLLFHYYDKDFNNEADTPDNFQSRRPNTSFCFLDIRSPGLGDTAMYLCATSLSGRVNEQYFGPGTRLTVT.

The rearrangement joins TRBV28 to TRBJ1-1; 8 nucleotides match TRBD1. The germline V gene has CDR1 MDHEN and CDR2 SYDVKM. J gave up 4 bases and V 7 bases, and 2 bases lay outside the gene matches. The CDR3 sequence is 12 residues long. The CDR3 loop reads CASTTGGTEAFF. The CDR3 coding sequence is TGTGCCAGCACTACAGGGGGCACTGAAGCTTTCTTT.

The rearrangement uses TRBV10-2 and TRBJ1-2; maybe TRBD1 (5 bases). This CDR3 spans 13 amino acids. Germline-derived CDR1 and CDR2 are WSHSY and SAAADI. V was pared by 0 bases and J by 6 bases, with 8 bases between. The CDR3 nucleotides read TGCGCCAGCAGTGAGTCTGCAGGGAATGGCTACACCTTC. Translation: CASSESAGNGYTF.

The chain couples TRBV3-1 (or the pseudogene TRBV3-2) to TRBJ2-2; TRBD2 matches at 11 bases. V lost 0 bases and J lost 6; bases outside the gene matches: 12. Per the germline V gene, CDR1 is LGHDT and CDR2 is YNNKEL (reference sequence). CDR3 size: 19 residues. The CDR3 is CASSQDAIIAGGPAGELFF. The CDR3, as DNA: TGTGCCAGCAGCCAAGACGCCATCATAGCGGGAGGGCCGGCCGGGGAGCTGTTTTTT.